The source of this TCR beta chain is a study of T cells in Graves' hyperthyroidism and ophthalmopathy. Points from the study as a whole: Most expanded thyroid clonotypes above 0.001 also appeared in blood.

This CDR3 is 14 amino acids long. V lost 2 bases, J lost 5 bases, and 12 bases lay in between. Germline CDR1 is SGHTA and CDR2 is FQGNSA. This clonotype was seen at least ten times. As yet, its antigen is unknown. Amplified regions were TCR beta CDR3 sequences from RNA transcripts. The primer set for the first-round RT-PCR of the TCR CDR3 was HTBI. From the multiplex PCR reads, TCRdb called clonotypes with MiXCR, one entry per CDR3 protein. The table includes approximately 300,000 distinct CDR3 sequences, 17% detected once. The receptor was derived from a woman aged 60-70 years with Graves' ophthalmopathy. The sequenced sample consisted of blood. This chain uses TRBV7-2 with TRBJ1-2, with D possibly matching TRBD1 (6 bases). CDR3 coding DNA: TGTGCCAGCAGCTTACTGGGGGCCCAATATGGCTACACCTTC. This gives the protein CASSLLGAQYGYTF.